Listed here are 28 T cell receptor beta chains from one sample, sequenced in a study of T cells in Graves' hyperthyroidism and ophthalmopathy. The source material, RNA transcripts, was used to amplify TCR beta CDR3 regions. The TCR CDR3 was amplified in a first-round RT-PCR using the HTBI primer set. In TCRdb, the multiplex PCR reads were re-called with MiXCR into one record per CDR3 protein. The sample records about 340,000 distinct CDR3 sequences, around 20% being singletons. The sample consisted of blood. The origin of the receptors is a woman aged 45-60 years with Graves' hyperthyroidism.

This chain uses TRBV19 with TRBJ1-2, with 7 bases lining up with TRBD1. Trimming cost V 7 bases and J 3 bases; bases outside gene matches: 11. Germline CDR1 reads LNHDA; CDR2 reads SQIVND (reference sequence). The CDR3 has 15 residues. The CDR3 sequence is CASIRTGAVDYGYTF. DNA for the CDR3: TGTGCCAGTATACGGACAGGTGCGGTGGACTATGGCTACACCTTC.

This clonotype occurred many times. The J gene is TRBJ2-3, the V gene TRBV11-3, with TRBD2 matching 9 bases. CDR3 length equals 16 residues. The germline gives CDR1 SGHNT, CDR2 YENEEA. After removal of 8 bases from V and 2 bases from J, the junction contained 11 bases not matched to a gene. Written as DNA, the CDR3 is TGTGCCAGCGGCGGGAGGGCCCTCACCTCCACAGATACGCAGTATTTT. It is translated as CASGGRALTSTDTQYF.

The rearrangement uses TRBV6-1 and TRBJ2-5; D possibly corresponds to TRBD2 (5 bases). The germline V gene has CDR1 MNHNS and CDR2 SASEGT. Trimming stripped 7 bases from V and 4 bases from J, with 13 bases between. The CDR3 contains 13 residues. For the CDR3, the DNA is TGTGCCAGCAAGAACAGACGGGGAGAGACCCAGTACTTC. Translating it yields CASKNRRGETQYF.

This chain uses TRBV11-3 with TRBJ2-1; tentatively, D is TRBD2 (6 bases). Germline V gives CDR1 SGHNT, CDR2 YENEEA. This CDR3 spans 14 amino acids. Trimming removed 5 bases from V and 7 bases from J, with 15 bases in between. The CDR3 loop reads CASSPPGVRNEQFF. CDR3 DNA sequence: TGTGCCAGCAGCCCGCCGGGGGTGAGGAATGAGCAGTTCTTC.

V is TRBV7-3 and J is TRBJ1-2; D is undetermined. Per germline, CDR1 SGHTA and CDR2 FQGTGA. V was clipped by 2 bases and J by 3 bases, with 13 bases between them. The CDR3 loop spans 15 amino acids. In nucleotides, the CDR3 is TGTGCCAGCAGCTTAGAAGGAGCGGAGGACTATGGCTACACCTTC. Translating gives CASSLEGAEDYGYTF.

This chain links TRBV2 with TRBJ1-2; D remains unclear. V gave up 5 bases and J gave up 3 bases, with 19 bases separating them. The CDR3 consists of 16 residues. Germline lookup yields CDR1 SNHLY and CDR2 FYNNEI. In DNA form, the CDR3 reads TGTGCCAGCAGTTACACCGGGAGCCCGGAGGACTATGGCTACACCTTC. Translating it yields CASSYTGSPEDYGYTF.

There are a few counts of this clonotype. The chain has TRBV9 and TRBJ1-3; the D gene is possibly TRBD1 (5 bases). Germline CDR1 is SGDLS and CDR2 is YYNGEE. This CDR3 is built from 16 residues. V was cut by 0 bases and J by 4 bases, with 14 bases left in between. Written as DNA, the CDR3 is TGTGCCAGCAGCGTAGGAAAGGGGCTCGCGGGAAACACCATATATTTT. Its protein product is CASSVGKGLAGNTIYF.

The chain couples TRBV20-1 to TRBJ1-1; possible D gene TRBD1, 5 bases. CDR1 is DFQATT and CDR2 is SNEGSKA in the germline V gene (reference sequence). The V and J ends lost 4 bases and 1 base respectively, with 13 bases between them. The CDR3 spans 14 residues. The CDR3 reads CSATLGLQNTEAFF. CDR3 bases: TGCAGTGCTACCCTGGGACTCCAGAACACTGAAGCTTTCTTT.

This sequence joins TRBV12-3 or TRBV12-4 and TRBJ2-2; TRBD2 is a possible D gene (6 bases). V lost 7 bases and J lost 4, with 16 bases in between. The CDR3 spans 15 residues. The CDR3 region is CASTPGLASTGELFF. CDR3 DNA sequence: TGTGCCAGCACGCCGGGACTGGCGAGCACCGGGGAGCTGTTTTTT.

In its sample, this clonotype was seen many times. The chain recombines TRBV5-1 with TRBJ2-7; D possibly uses TRBD1 or TRBD2 (5 bases each). The V gene lost 4 bases and the J gene lost 0 bases, with 14 bases spanning the gap. CDR3 length: 15 amino acids. The V gene's germline CDR1 is SGHRS and CDR2 YFSETQ. CDR3 DNA: TGCGCCAGCAGCCGGGACGGAGTGAGCTCCTACGAGCAGTACTTC. It codes for CASSRDGVSSYEQYF.

V usage is TRBV6-2 or TRBV6-3 and J usage is TRBJ2-1; TRBD2 is a possible D gene (5 bases). The CDR3 contains 15 residues. V lost 7 bases, J lost 4 bases, and 17 bases lay in between. The V gene's germline CDR1 is MNHEY and CDR2 SVGEGT. The CDR3: CASTSEWRAYNEQFF. Here the CDR3 DNA reads TGTGCCAGCACCTCCGAGTGGCGGGCTTACAATGAGCAGTTCTTC.

The V and J genes are TRBV5-1 and TRBJ2-7; 12 nucleotides agree with TRBD2. V gave up 4 bases and J gave up 6 bases; unmatched junction bases: 11. The CDR3 spans 16 residues. Looked up from germline, CDR1 is SGHRS and CDR2 is YFSETQ. CDR3 bases: TGCGCCAGCAGCCAACTAGCGGGAGGCTCGTTAGGCGAGCAGTACTTC. It codes for CASSQLAGGSLGEQYF.

Many counts were recorded for this clonotype. The chain is built from TRBV13 and TRBJ2-3; D uncertain. The V and J ends lost 4 bases and 7 bases respectively, with 15 bases between them. Germline lookup yields CDR1 PRHDT and CDR2 FYEKMQ (reference sequence). This CDR3 comprises 14 residues. As DNA, the CDR3 is TGTGCCAGCAGCTCCCGGGCAACGAGGAATACGCAGTATTTT. This gives the protein CASSSRATRNTQYF.

Ten or more counts support this clonotype. The chain is built from TRBV18 and TRBJ2-3; D ambiguous. CDR1 is KGHSH, CDR2 LQKENI, per germline. V lost 8 bases, J lost 6 bases, and 12 bases lay in between. This CDR3 contains 12 residues. CDR3 region: CASSPGGDTQYF. The DNA of the CDR3 is TGTGCCAGCAGCCCTGGTGGGGATACGCAGTATTTT.

This rearrangement joins TRBV7-9 to TRBJ2-3; TRBD2 is a possible D gene (5 bases). Deletions cut 8 bases from V and 1 base from J, with 16 bases between. The CDR3 runs to 15 residues. From germline, CDR1 is SEHNR and CDR2 FQNEAQ (reference sequence). The CDR3 is CASPREGGGTDTQYF. CDR3 bases: TGTGCCAGCCCGAGAGAGGGTGGAGGCACAGATACGCAGTATTTT.

This sequence joins TRBV4-1 and TRBJ1-2; D is ambiguous. Trimming left V 0 bases short and J 2 bases short, with 10 bases between. Germline V gene lookup returns CDR1 MGHRA and CDR2 YSYEKL. The CDR3 runs 15 residues. CDR3 DNA: TGCGCCAGCAGCCAAGATCTAAGGGAGAACTATGGCTACACCTTC. Its protein product is CASSQDLRENYGYTF.

This clonotype has ten or more counts. The chain has TRBV10-1 and TRBJ2-7; 9 nucleotides line up with TRBD2. CDR1 is WNHNN, CDR2 SYGVQD, per germline (reference sequence). There are 15 residues in the CDR3. Unmatched junction bases numbered 7, after V lost 5 bases and J lost 2 bases. The CDR3 region is CASSKEIAGAYEQYF. CDR3 nucleotide sequence: TGCGCCAGCAGTAAGGAAATAGCGGGGGCCTACGAGCAGTACTTC.

This chain connects TRBV27 to TRBJ2-1; 9 bases are shared with TRBD2. The J segment lost 7 bases and the V segment lost 6 bases, leaving 10 bases of the junction unmatched. Germline-derived CDR1 and CDR2 are MNHEY and SMNVEV (reference sequence). The CDR3 is 15 amino acids. The CDR3, as DNA: TGTGCCAGCAGCCTGGGACTAGCTACCCCAAATGAGCAGTTCTTC. As protein: CASSLGLATPNEQFF.

On this clonotype: A clone one base away is much larger, so this may be a read error. V is TRBV29-1 and J is TRBJ1-4, with D unresolved. V was shortened by 3 bases and J by 4 bases, with 12 bases between the two germline ends. The germline CDR1 and CDR2 sequences are SQVTM and ANQGSEA. This CDR3 has 14 residues. In DNA form, the CDR3 reads TGCAGCGTTGAGGTAAGCGGAAGTAATGAAAAACTGTTTTTT. This sequence encodes CSVEVSGSNEKLFF. The whole variable domain, filled in from reference TRBV29-1 and TRBJ1-4, reads SAVISQKPSRDICQRGTSLTIQCQVDSQVTMMFWYRQQPGQSLTLIATANQGSEATYESGFVIDKFPISRPNLTFSTLTVSNMSPEDSSIYLCSVEVSGSNEKLFFGSGTQLSVL.

V gene TRBV6-2 or TRBV6-3 combines with J gene TRBJ2-3, with a weak D call TRBD1 (6 bases). The V and J ends lost 4 bases and 5 bases respectively, with 16 bases between them. The germline CDR1 and CDR2 sequences are MNHEY and SVGEGT. This CDR3 spans 15 amino acids. CDR3 amino acids: CASSWLGASLDTQYF. Written as DNA, the CDR3 is TGTGCCAGCAGTTGGTTGGGGGCCTCACTAGATACGCAGTATTTT.

This clonotype was found a few times. The chain uses TRBV29-1 and TRBJ2-2; tentative D call: TRBD1 (6 bases). This CDR3 comprises 11 residues. The germline gives CDR1 SQVTM, CDR2 ANQGSEA. Trimming cost V 5 bases and J 6 bases, with 7 bases left between them. CDR3: CSVTGSGELFF. DNA for the CDR3: TGCAGCGTTACAGGGTCCGGGGAGCTGTTTTTT.

This clonotype was picked up many times. The chain couples TRBV7-2 to TRBJ1-4, with D possibly being TRBD1 (6 bases). Germline CDR1 is SGHTA and CDR2 is FQGNSA. V lost 5 bases and J 5 bases, leaving 15 bases between the germline ends. The CDR3 loop spans 15 amino acids. The CDR3 coding sequence is TGTGCCAGCAGCCTCCAGGACAGAGGCAATGAAAAACTGTTTTTT. Translation gives CASSLQDRGNEKLFF.

This clonotype was seen more than once but under ten times. The V call is TRBV11-3, the J call TRBJ2-5; no clear D gene. Trimming cost V 11 bases and J 5 bases, with 12 bases left between them. The germline CDR1 and CDR2 sequences are SGHNT and YENEEA. The CDR3 sequence is 11 residues long. The CDR3 nucleotides read TGTGCCCACACCCCCGGGGAGACCCAGTACTTC. It specifies CAHTPGETQYF.

This clonotype was observed many times. The chain carries TRBV12-3 or TRBV12-4 and TRBJ1-5; D is unclear. With 6 bases removed from V and 3 bases from J, the gap between germline ends came to 12 bases. The CDR3 is 14 residues long. The CDR3 sequence: CASSPDGLNQPQHF. For the CDR3, the DNA is TGTGCCAGCAGCCCAGACGGGCTCAATCAGCCCCAGCATTTT.

This clonotype was recorded a few times. V usage is TRBV19 and J usage is TRBJ2-1; D gene uncertain. The CDR3 runs to 18 residues. Germline V gene sequence: CDR1 LNHDA, CDR2 SQIVND (reference sequence). Trimming stripped 3 bases from V and 0 bases from J, with 18 bases between. In DNA, the CDR3 is TGTGCCAGTAGTATCAGGCCGGGTGTGGCGAGCTCCTACAATGAGCAGTTCTTC. Its translation: CASSIRPGVASSYNEQFF.

A few counts support this clonotype. The gene calls are TRBV3-1 and TRBJ2-4; 8 bases agree with TRBD1. Germline CDR1 is LGHDT and CDR2 is YNNKEL (reference sequence). This CDR3 has 16 residues. V gave up 4 bases and J gave up 8 bases; unmatched junction bases: 13. The CDR3 here is CASSPSLQGVGHIQYF. Here the CDR3 DNA reads TGTGCCAGCAGCCCCTCTCTACAGGGGGTCGGGCACATTCAGTACTTC. The entire variable domain, with the rest obtained from reference TRBV3-1 and TRBJ2-4, is as follows: DTAVSQTPKYLVTQMGNDKSIKCEQNLGHDTMYWYKQDSKKFLKIMFSYNNKELIINETVPNRFSPKSPDKAHLNLHINSLELGDSAVYFCASSPSLQGVGHIQYFGAGTRLSVL.

This clonotype was found a few times. This CDR3 fails to terminate in the conserved phenylalanine or tryptophan, so it likely reflects a read error. This chain joins TRBV12-3 or TRBV12-4 and TRBJ1-1; D might be TRBD1 (5 bases). V dropped 6 bases and J dropped 5 bases, with 16 bases sitting between them. This CDR3 region has 14 residues. CDR3 in DNA: TGTGCCAGCAGCCACGGGGCCCCCACAACTGAAGCTTTCCTT. This codes for CASSHGAPTTEAFL.

The V call is TRBV20-1, the J call TRBJ2-2, with 8 bases lining up with TRBD2. The CDR3 loop spans 15 amino acids. The germline gives CDR1 DFQATT, CDR2 SNEGSKA (reference sequence). The junction had 7 bases not matched to a gene; V was cut back by 6 bases and J by 1 base. The chain's CDR3 is CSANRGGGNTGELFF. The CDR3 DNA reads TGCAGTGCGAACCGGGGGGGCGGGAACACCGGGGAGCTGTTTTTT.